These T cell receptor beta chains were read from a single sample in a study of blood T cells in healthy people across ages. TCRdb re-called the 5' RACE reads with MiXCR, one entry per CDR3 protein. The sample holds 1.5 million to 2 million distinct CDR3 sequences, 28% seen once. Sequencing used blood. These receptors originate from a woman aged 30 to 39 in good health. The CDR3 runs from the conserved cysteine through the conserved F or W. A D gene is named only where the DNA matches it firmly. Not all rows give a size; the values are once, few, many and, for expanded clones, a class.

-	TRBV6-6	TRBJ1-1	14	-	CASSLVGKNTEAFF	TGTGCCAGCAGTTTGGTGGGGAAGAACACTGAAGCTTTCTTT
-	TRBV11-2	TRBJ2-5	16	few	CASSLGGRVNEETQYF	TGTGCCAGCAGCTTAGGGGGAAGGGTGAACGAAGAGACCCAGTACTTC
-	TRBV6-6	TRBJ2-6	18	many	CASSSHSGRRAGANVLTF	TGTGCCAGCAGTTCCCATTCCGGACGGCGGGCTGGGGCCAACGTCCTGACTTTC
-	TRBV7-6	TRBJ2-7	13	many	CASSLNAAYEQYF	TGTGCCAGCAGCTTAAACGCTGCCTACGAGCAGTACTTC
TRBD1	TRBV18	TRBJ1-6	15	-	CASSPSQGSGSPPHF	TGTGCCAGCTCACCTTCACAGGGGTCGGGCTCACCCCCCCACTTT
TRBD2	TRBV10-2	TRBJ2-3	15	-	CTSRTGTSQGDTQYF	TGCACCAGCAGGACCGGGACTAGCCAGGGAGATACGCAGTATTTT
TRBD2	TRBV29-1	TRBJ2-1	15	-	CSASRLAGGPTEQFF	TGCAGCGCCTCGAGGCTGGCGGGGGGGCCGACTGAGCAGTTCTTC
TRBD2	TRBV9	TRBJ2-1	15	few	CAGSVDSGRYNEQFF	TGTGCCGGCAGCGTAGACAGCGGGAGGTACAATGAGCAGTTCTTC
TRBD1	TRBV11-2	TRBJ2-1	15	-	CASSFNRGAYNEQFF	TGTGCCAGCAGCTTCAACAGGGGTGCATACAATGAGCAGTTCTTC
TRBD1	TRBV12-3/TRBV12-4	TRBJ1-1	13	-	CASRQTGGTEAFF	TGTGCCAGCAGACAGACAGGGGGCACTGAAGCTTTCTTT
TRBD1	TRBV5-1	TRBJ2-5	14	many	CASSLQGAGETQYF	TGCGCCAGCAGCTTACAGGGGGCAGGGGAGACCCAGTACTTC
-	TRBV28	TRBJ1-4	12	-	CASGQRSEKLFF	TGTGCCAGTGGACAGAGAAGTGAAAAACTGTTTTTT
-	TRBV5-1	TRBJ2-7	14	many	CASSLEGDSYEQYF	TGTGCCAGCAGCTTAGAAGGGGACTCCTACGAGCAGTACTTC
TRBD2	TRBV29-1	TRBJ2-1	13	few	CSVVAGVGDEQFF	TGCAGCGTTGTTGCGGGAGTGGGAGATGAGCAGTTCTTC
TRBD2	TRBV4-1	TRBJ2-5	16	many	CASSPNPSRGAETQYF	TGCGCCAGCAGCCCTAACCCCTCGCGGGGGGCCGAGACCCAGTACTTC
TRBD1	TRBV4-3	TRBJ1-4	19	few	CASSQEIQGQGAAGEKLFF	TGCGCCAGCAGCCAAGAGATTCAGGGACAGGGGGCAGCAGGTGAAAAACTGTTTTTT
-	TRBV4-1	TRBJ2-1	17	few	CASSPSNPANSLNEQFF	TGCGCCAGCAGCCCCTCAAATCCCGCAAACTCCCTCAATGAGCAGTTCTTC
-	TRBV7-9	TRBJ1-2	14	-	CASSFDPGQGGYTF	TGTGCCAGCAGCTTCGACCCAGGGCAAGGGGGCTACACCTTC
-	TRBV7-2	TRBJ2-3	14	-	CASSLARGADTQYF	TGTGCCAGCAGCTTAGCCAGGGGCGCAGATACGCAGTATTTT
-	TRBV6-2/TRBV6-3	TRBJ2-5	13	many	CASNRRIEETQYF	TGTGCCAGCAATCGCAGGATAGAAGAGACCCAGTACTTC
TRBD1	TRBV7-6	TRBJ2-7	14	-	CASSLARGQNEQYF	TGTGCCAGCAGCTTAGCGAGGGGGCAGAACGAGCAGTACTTC
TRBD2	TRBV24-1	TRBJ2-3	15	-	CATSAAGDFTDTQYF	TGTGCCACCAGCGCGGCGGGGGACTTCACAGATACGCAGTATTTT
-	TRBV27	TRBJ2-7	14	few	CASSWGRGSYEQYF	TGTGCCAGCAGTTGGGGCAGGGGCTCCTACGAGCAGTACTTC
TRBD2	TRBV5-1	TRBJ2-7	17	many	CASSPGLAGITRYEQYF	TGCGCCAGCAGCCCGGGACTAGCGGGGATCACCCGCTACGAGCAGTACTTC
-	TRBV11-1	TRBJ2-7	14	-	CASSLGSDLYEQYF	TGTGCCAGCAGCTTAGGTTCGGACCTCTACGAGCAGTACTTC
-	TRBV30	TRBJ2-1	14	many	CASLAGTSYNEQFF	TGTGCCAGCTTGGCCGGGACATCATACAATGAGCAGTTCTTC
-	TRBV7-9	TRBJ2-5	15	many	CASSPRGALRETQYF	TGTGCCAGCAGCCCCCGCGGGGCCCTTCGGGAGACCCAGTACTTC
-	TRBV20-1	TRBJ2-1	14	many	CSANRGSSYNEQFF	TGCAGTGCTAATCGCGGTAGCTCCTACAATGAGCAGTTCTTC
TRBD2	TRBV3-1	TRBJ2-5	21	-	CASSQALSGTSGSRDQETQYF	TGTGCCAGCAGCCAAGCCCTTTCCGGGACTAGCGGGAGTAGGGATCAAGAGACCCAGTACTTC
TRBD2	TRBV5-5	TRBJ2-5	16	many	CASSSSGTSGRPPLYF	TGTGCCAGCAGCTCTTCCGGGACTAGCGGGAGGCCCCCCCTGTACTTC
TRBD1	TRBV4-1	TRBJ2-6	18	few	CASTPSGQGSSGANVLTF	TGCGCCAGCACCCCAAGTGGACAGGGGTCCTCTGGGGCCAACGTCCTGACTTTC
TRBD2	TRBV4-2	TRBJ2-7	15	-	CASSQEERGVYEQYF	TGTGCCAGCAGCCAAGAGGAGCGGGGGGTATACGAGCAGTACTTC
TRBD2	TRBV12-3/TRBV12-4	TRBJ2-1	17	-	CASSAISLAGVRNEQFF	TGTGCCAGCAGTGCAATATCACTAGCGGGAGTCAGGAATGAGCAGTTCTTC
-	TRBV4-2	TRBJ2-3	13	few	CASSQGEADTQYF	TGTGCCAGCAGCCAGGGGGAGGCAGATACGCAGTATTTT
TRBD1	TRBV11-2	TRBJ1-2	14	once	CASSSLQGTGGYTF	TGTGCCAGCAGCTCCCTACAGGGGACGGGAGGCTACACCTTC
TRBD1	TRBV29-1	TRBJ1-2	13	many	CSVGRDRGNGYTF	TGCAGCGTTGGGAGGGACAGGGGTAATGGCTACACCTTC
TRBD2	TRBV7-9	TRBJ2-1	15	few	CASRNRLAGVIEQFF	TGTGCCAGCAGGAATAGGCTAGCGGGAGTAATTGAGCAGTTCTTC
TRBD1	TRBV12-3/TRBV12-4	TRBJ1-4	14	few	CASSWDREGEKLFF	TGTGCCAGCAGTTGGGACAGGGAGGGTGAAAAACTGTTTTTT
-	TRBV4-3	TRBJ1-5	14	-	CASSQSLGDQPQHF	TGCGCCAGCAGCCAAAGTCTCGGGGATCAGCCCCAGCATTTT
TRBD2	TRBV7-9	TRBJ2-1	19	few	CASSSRLAGSESSYNEQFF	TGTGCCAGCAGCTCCCGACTAGCGGGGAGCGAAAGCTCCTACAATGAGCAGTTCTTC